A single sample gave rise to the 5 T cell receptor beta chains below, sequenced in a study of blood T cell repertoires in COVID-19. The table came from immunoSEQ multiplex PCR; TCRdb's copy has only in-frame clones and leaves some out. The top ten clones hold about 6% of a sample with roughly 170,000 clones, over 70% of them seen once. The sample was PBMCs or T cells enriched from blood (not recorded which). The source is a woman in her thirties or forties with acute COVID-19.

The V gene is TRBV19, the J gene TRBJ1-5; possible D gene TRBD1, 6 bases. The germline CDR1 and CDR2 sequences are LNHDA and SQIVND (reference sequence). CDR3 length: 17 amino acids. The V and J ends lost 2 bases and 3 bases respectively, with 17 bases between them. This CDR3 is CASSILSSTGHNQPQHF. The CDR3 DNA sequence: TGTGCCAGTAGTATATTGTCTTCGACAGGCCACAATCAGCCCCAGCATTTT.

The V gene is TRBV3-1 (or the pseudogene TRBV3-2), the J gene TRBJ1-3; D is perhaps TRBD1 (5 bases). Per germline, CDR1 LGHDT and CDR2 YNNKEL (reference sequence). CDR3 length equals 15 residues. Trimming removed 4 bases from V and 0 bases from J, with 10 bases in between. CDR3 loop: CASSLGGYSGNTIYF. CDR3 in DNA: TGTGCCAGCAGCCTGGGGGGTTACTCTGGAAACACCATATATTTT.

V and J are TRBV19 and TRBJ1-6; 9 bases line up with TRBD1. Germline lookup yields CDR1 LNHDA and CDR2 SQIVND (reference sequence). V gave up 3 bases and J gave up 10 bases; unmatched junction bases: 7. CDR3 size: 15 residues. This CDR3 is CASSINWTGASPLHF. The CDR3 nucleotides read TGTGCCAGTAGTATTAATTGGACAGGGGCCTCACCCCTCCACTTT.

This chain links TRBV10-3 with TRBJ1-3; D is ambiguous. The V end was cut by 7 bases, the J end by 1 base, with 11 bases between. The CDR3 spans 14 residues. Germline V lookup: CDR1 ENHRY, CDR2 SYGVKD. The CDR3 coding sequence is TGTGCCATCAAATCAACAGATTCTGGAAACACCATATATTTT. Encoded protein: CAIKSTDSGNTIYF.

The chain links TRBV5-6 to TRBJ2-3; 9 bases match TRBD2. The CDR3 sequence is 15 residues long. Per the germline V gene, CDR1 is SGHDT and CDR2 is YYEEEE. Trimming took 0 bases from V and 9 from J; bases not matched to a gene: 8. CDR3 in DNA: TGTGCCAGCAGCTTGGGATCGACTAGCGGACGAACGCAGTATTTT. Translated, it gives CASSLGSTSGRTQYF.